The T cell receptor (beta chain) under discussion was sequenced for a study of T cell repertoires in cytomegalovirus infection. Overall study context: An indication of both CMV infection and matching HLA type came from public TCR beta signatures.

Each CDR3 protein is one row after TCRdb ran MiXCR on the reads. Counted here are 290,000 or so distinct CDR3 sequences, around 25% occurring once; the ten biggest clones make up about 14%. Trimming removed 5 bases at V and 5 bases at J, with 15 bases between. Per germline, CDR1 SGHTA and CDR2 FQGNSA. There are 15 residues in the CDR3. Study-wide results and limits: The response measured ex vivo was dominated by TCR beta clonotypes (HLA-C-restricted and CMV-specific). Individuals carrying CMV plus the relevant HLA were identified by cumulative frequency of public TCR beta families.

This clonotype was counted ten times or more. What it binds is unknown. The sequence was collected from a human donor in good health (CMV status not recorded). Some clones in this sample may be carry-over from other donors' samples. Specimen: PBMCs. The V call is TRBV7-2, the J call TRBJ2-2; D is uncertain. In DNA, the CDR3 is TGTGCCAGCAGCCCGGCGACACATGGGACCGGGGAGCTGTTTTTT. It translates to CASSPATHGTGELFF.